This T cell receptor (beta chain) was recovered during a study of T cells in Graves' hyperthyroidism and ophthalmopathy (dated by TCRdb to the late 2010s). With regard to the full study: Peripheral blood was sampled at the time of initial diagnosis, prior to any treatment. An independent validation cohort of under 20 hyperthyroidism patients and about 15 patients who later progressed to ophthalmopathy tested prospective prediction of ophthalmopathy. In addition, the study compared T-cell repertoires in thyroid tissue and in blood from roughly six Graves' hyperthyroidism patients. Following sampling, methimazole starting at 30 mg daily was given to hyperthyroidism patients, and high-dose intravenous methylprednisolone was given to ophthalmopathy patients. The 75 to 100 discovery patients were divided at random into training and test sets in a 7:3 ratio. To identify TCR V-J signatures that set the groups apart, the researchers used a discovery cohort of approximately 98 patients, made up of 43 with Graves' ophthalmopathy and 57 with stable Graves' hyperthyroidism. According to the paper, TCR Vbeta CDR3 sequencing was carried out on around 140 peripheral blood samples, which came from more than 40 ophthalmopathy, 75 to 80 hyperthyroidism and about 17 progressor patients.

Note on this clonotype: The target of this receptor is not known. No base-level quality is on record; no much larger clone is a single base apart.

TCR beta CDR3 regions were amplified from RNA transcripts. A first-round RT-PCR of the TCR CDR3 used the HTBI primer set with the Qiagen OneStep RT-PCR kit. The libraries were constructed in a second round of multiplex PCR and then size-selected and purified. Libraries were sequenced paired-end with 100 bp reads on an Illumina HiSeq2000. Under the source paper's analysis protocol: SOAPnuke was used to process the raw data, removing reads that contained adapters or uncalled bases, had a mean Phred below 15, or lacked an exact match to the constant primer or identifier. COPE v1.2.5 was used to merge the high-quality paired reads, and each unique nucleotide sequence was defined as a clonotype. MiTCR v1.1 was used to align the clonotypes against IMGT TRBV, TRBD and TRBJ reference segments. Only V-J combinations with frequency above 0.0001, covering about 99% of repertoires, were analysed. The TCS score was defined as F50 (clonal expansion) divided by E x V (chaos), with BLOSUM62-based TCRdist calculated between CDR3 peptides within each V-J. Welch's t-statistics and random forest reduced fewer than 600 V-J features to fewer than 15, which were used in a naive Bayes classifier (R e1071). Starting from the raw public reads, TCRdb applied fastp trimming at Q25, assembled clones with MiXCR and retained in-frame beta chains. All rows with the same CDR3 protein become a single entry with the most common DNA and genes. In this record, the V and J calls reflect TCRdb's handling and not the investigators' own analysis. For this sample the table gives around 540,000 distinct CDR3 sequences, of which roughly 16% were detected only once. Approximately 30% of the sample is in the top ten clones.

The germline V gene (reference sequence) provides CDR1 DFQATT and CDR2 SNEGSKA. V is pruned by 6 bases and J by 0 bases, leaving 8 bases of the junction without a gene match. The CDR3 measures 16 amino acids from cysteine to phenylalanine. The CDR3 DNA has 48 bases and is translated from base 1. Ophthalmopathy patients had moderately to severely active disease, Clinical Activity Score of at least 3, NOSPECS grade of at least 4, and duration under 3 months. Any patient with an uncontrolled infection, another autoimmune disease, pregnancy or lactation was excluded. Clinical symptoms, serum thyroxine and TRAb, thyroid ultrasound, and orbital computed tomography formed the basis for the diagnoses. PBMCs were isolated from 10 ml of fresh peripheral blood by Ficoll-Paque density gradient centrifugation. Total RNA was extracted with Trizol reagent, and quality was checked on an Agilent 2100 Bioanalyzer.

General findings and caveats noted by the study authors: During validation, the model predicted progression to ophthalmopathy a median of approximately six months ahead of onset, with more than 55% sensitivity and about 75% specificity. Most expanded thyroid clonotypes (frequency above 0.001) were also detected in blood, a finding suggesting that blood repertoires may reflect thyroid immune responses. A model built on a 13 V-J signature distinguished ophthalmopathy from stable hyperthyroidism, reaching 85% to 90% sensitivity and around 81% specificity in cross-validation and 80%/75% in testing. No statistical method was used to set the sample size in advance, and investigators knew the group allocation.

The chain was built from TRBV20-1 and TRBJ1-1; 12 bases in the middle match TRBD1. The sequence was collected from a woman in her 30s with Graves' ophthalmopathy. The specimen was blood. The CDR3 sequence is CSATGTGGLMNTEAFF. The DNA sequence is as follows: TGCAGTGCCACCGGGACAGGGGGCCTCATGAACACTGAAGCTTTCTTT.